Sequencing of this TCR beta chain was carried out in a study of CDR3 diversity in severe acne. This clonotype was counted a few times. Germline loops: CDR1 MRHNA, CDR2 SNTAGT. With 4 bases clipped from V and 4 bases from J, the junction kept 1 base outside the gene matches. The CDR3 loop spans 13 amino acids. Using its own MiXCR run on the PCR reads, TCRdb lists one record per CDR3 protein. The table shows approximately 97,000 distinct CDR3 sequences, with roughly half occurring only once. The specimen was blood. The V and J genes are TRBV6-4 and TRBJ1-2, with 9 bases that match TRBD1. The TCR originated in a male donor with acne. CDR3 DNA sequence: TGTGCCAGCAGTGGACAGGGGGGCTATGGCTACACCTTC. Translating gives CASSGQGGYGYTF.